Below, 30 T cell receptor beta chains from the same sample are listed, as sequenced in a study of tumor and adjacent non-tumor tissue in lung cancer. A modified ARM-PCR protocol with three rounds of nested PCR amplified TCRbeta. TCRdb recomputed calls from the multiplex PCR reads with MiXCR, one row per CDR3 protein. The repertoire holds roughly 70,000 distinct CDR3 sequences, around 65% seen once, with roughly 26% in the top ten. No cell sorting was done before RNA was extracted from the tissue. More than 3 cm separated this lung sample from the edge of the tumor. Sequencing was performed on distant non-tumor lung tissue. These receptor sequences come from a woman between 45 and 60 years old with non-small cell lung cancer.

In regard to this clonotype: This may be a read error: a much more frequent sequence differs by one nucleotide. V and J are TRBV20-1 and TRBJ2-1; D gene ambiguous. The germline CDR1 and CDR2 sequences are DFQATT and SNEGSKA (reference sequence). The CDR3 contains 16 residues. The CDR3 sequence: CSARVVKSANNNEHFF. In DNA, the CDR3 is TGCAGTGCTAGAGTTGTTAAATCCGCGAACAACAATGAGCACTTCTTC.

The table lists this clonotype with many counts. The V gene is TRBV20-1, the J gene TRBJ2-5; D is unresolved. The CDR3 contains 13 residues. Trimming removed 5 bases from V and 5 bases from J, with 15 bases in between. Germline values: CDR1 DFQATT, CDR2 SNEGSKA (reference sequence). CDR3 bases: TGCAGTGCTGCACTTCATTTCGGGGAGACCCAGTACTTC. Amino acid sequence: CSAALHFGETQYF.

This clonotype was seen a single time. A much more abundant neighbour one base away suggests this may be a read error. CDR3 loop: CAGSQGQLAGGYTQYF. For the CDR3, the DNA is TGTGCCGGCAGCCAAGGCCAGCTAGCGGGAGGATATACGCAGTATTTT. The V gene is TRBV4-2, the J gene TRBJ2-3; 11 nucleotides agree with TRBD2. CDR3 length: 16 amino acids. Germline V CDR1 and CDR2: LGHNA, YNFKEQ.

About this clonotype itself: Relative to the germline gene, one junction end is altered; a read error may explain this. CDR3: CASSHAREGYCYTF. Here the CDR3 DNA reads TGCGCCAGTAGCCATGCCAGGGAAGGCTATTGCTACACCTTC. V usage is TRBV4-1 and J usage is TRBJ1-2; a weak D match, TRBD1 (5 bases). The CDR3 totals 14 residues. The germline V gene encodes CDR1 MGHRA and CDR2 YSYEKL.

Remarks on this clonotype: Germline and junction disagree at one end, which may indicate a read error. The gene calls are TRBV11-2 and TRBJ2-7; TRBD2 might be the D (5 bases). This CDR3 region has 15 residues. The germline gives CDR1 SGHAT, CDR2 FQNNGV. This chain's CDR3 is CASSLDLGSSCEQYF. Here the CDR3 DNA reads TGTGCCAGCAGCTTAGATCTGGGGAGCTCCTGCGAGCAGTACTTC. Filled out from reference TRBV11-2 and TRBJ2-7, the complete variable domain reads EAGVAQSPRYKIIEKRQSVAFWCNPISGHATLYWYQQILGQGPKLLIQFQNNGVVDDSQLPKDRFSAERLKGVDSTLKIQPAKLEDSAVYLCASSLDLGSSCEQYFGPGTRLTVT.

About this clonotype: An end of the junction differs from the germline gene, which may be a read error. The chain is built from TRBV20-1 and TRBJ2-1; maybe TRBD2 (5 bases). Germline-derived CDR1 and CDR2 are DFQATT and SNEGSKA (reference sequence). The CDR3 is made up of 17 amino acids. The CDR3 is CNAQKRASLSSYNEQFF. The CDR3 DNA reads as TGCAATGCCCAAAAGAGGGCCAGTTTGAGCTCCTACAATGAGCAATTCTTC.

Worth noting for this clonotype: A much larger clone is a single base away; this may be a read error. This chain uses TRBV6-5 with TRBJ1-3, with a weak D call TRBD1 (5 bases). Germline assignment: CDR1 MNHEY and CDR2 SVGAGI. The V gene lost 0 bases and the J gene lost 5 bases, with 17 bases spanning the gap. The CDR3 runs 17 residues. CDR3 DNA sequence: TGTGCCAGCAGTTACTCGACCCCCGGACATTCTAGAAACACCATATATTTT. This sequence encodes CASSYSTPGHSRNTIYF.

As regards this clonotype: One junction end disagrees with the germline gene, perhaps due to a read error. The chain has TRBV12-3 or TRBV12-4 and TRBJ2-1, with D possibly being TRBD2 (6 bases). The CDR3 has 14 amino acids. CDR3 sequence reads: CDSNLGSGVNEQFF. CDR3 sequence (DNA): TGTGACAGCAATTTAGGTTCGGGAGTCAATGAGCAGTTCTTC.

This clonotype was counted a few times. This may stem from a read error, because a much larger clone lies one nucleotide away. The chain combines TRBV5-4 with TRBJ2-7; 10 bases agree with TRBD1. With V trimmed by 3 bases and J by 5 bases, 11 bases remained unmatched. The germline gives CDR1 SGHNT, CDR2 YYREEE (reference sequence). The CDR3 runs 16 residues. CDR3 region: CASSSRRGQGINEQYF. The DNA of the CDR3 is TGTGCCAGCAGCTCCCGGAGGGGACAGGGGATAAACGAGCAGTACTTC.

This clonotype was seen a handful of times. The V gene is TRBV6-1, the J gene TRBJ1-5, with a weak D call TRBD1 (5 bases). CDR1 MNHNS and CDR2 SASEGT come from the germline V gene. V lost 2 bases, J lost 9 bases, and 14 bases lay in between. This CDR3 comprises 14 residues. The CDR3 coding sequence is TGTGCCAGCAGTGAAAGCGGGGCGAGTCTGCCCCAGCATTTT. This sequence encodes CASSESGASLPQHF.

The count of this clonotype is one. In DNA form, the CDR3 reads TGTGCCAGCAGCCAAGGGTGGGATCGCAAGCAGTACTTC. Its protein product is CASSQGWDRKQYF. V gene TRBV14 combines with J gene TRBJ2-7; unclear D gene. Germline CDR1 SGHDN, CDR2 FVKESK. V shed 1 base and J shed 8 bases, with 12 bases lying between them. The CDR3 extends over 13 amino acids.

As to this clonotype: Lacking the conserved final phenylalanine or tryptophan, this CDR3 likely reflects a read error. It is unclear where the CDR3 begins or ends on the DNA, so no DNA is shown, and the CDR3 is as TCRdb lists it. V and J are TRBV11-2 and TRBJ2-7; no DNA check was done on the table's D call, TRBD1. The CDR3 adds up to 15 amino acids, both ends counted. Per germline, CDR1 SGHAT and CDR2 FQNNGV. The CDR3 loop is CASSSGTGRTYEQYI.

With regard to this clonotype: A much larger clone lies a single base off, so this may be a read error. Written as DNA, the CDR3 is TGTACCAGCAGTAGTTTAGCAGGGAATGAGCAGTTCTTC. Its protein is CTSSSLAGNEQFF. The chain is built from TRBV12-3 or TRBV12-4 and TRBJ2-1; weak D call: TRBD1 (5 bases). The CDR3 is 13 residues long.

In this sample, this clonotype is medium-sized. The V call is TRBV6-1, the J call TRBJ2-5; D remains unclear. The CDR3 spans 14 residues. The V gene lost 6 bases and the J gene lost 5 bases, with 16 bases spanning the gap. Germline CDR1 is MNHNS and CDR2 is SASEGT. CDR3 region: CASRPQDLSETQYF. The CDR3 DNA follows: TGTGCCAGCAGACCTCAGGACCTAAGTGAGACCCAGTACTTC.

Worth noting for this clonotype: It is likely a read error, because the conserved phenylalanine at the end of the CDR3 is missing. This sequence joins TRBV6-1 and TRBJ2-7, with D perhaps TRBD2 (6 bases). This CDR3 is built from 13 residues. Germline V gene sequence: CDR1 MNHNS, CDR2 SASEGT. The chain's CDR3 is CASSWDSNYEQYL. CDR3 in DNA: TGTGCTAGCAGCTGGGACTCGAACTACGAGCAGTACTTA.

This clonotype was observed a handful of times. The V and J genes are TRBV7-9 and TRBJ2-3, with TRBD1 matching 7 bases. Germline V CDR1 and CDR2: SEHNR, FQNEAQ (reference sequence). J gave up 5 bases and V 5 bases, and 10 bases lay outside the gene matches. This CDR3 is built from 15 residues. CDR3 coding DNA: TGTGCCAGCAGCCCTATCGGGACAGACAGAGATACGCAGTATTTT. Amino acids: CASSPIGTDRDTQYF.

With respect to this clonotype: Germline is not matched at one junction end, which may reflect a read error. CDR3 coding DNA: TGTGCCAGCATTGCCGGCACAAATAACTGTGGCTACACCTTC. Protein sequence: CASIAGTNNCGYTF. This chain connects TRBV6-6 to TRBJ1-2; D gene unclear. The CDR3 totals 14 residues. Germline lookup yields CDR1 MNHNY and CDR2 SVGAGI (reference sequence).

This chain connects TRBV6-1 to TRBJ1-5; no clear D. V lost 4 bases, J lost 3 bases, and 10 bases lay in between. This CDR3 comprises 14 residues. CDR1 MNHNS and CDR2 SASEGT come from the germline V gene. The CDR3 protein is CASSAPRINQPQHF. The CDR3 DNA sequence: TGTGCCAGCAGTGCCCCCCGTATCAATCAGCCCCAGCATTTT.

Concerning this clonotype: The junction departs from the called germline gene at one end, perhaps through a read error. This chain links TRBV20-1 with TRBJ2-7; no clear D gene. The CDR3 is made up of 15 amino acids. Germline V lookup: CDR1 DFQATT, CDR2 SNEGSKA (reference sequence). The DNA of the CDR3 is TGCAGTGTTAAATCAATCGAGCGACCCCCCTACGAGCACTACTTC. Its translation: CSVKSIERPPYEHYF.

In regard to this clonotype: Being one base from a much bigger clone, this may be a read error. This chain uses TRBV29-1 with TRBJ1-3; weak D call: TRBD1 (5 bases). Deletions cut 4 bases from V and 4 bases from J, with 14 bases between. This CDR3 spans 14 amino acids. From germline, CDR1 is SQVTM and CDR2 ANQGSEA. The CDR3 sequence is CSVAGGRAGNTIYF. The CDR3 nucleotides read TGCAGCGTTGCGGGGGGGAGAGCAGGAAACACCATATATTTT.

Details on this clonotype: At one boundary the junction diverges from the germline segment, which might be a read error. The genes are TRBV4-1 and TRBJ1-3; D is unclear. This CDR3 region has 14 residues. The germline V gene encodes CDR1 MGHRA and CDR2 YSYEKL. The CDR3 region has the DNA TGCTCCAGCAACCAAACGGCACCTGGAAACACCATATATTTT. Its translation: CSSNQTAPGNTIYF.

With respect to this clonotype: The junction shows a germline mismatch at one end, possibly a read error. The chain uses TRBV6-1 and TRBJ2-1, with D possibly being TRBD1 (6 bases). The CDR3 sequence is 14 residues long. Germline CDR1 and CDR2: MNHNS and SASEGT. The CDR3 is CASSDMGHYNEQFF. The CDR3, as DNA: TGTGCTAGCAGTGATATGGGACACTACAATGAGCAGTTCTTC.

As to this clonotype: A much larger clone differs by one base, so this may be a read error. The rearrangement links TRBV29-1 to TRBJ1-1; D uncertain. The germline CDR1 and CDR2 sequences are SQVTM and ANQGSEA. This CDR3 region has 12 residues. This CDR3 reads CNVVRENTEAFF. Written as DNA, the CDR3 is TGCAACGTTGTAAGGGAGAACACTGAAGCTTTCTTT.

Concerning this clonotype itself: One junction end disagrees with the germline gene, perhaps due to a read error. CDR3 in DNA: TGTGTCATCAGTGAAAGGGTCTATAGCTACACCTTC. Its translation: CVISERVYSYTF. V usage is TRBV10-3 and J usage is TRBJ1-2; D remains unclear. The V gene's germline CDR1 is ENHRY and CDR2 SYGVKD. This CDR3 comprises 12 residues.

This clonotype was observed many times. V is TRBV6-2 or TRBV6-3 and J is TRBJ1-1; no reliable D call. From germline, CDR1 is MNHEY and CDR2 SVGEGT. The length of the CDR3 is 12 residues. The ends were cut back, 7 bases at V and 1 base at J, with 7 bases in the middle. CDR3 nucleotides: TGTGCCAGCACAGACCCGAACACTGAAGCTTTCTTT. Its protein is CASTDPNTEAFF.

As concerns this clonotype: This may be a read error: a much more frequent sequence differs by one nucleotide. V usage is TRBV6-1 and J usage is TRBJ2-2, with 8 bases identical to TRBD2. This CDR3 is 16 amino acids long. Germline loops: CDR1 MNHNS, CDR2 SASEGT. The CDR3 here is CASSEELAVLTGELLF. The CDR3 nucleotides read TGTGCCAGCAGTGAAGAACTAGCGGTCCTCACCGGGGAGCTGTTGTTT.

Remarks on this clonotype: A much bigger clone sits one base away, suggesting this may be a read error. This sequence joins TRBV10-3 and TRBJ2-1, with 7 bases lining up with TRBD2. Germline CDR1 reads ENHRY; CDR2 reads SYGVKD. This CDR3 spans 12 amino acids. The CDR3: CTIKETGGEQFF. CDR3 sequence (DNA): TGTACCATCAAAGAGACGGGGGGTGAGCAGTTCTTC.

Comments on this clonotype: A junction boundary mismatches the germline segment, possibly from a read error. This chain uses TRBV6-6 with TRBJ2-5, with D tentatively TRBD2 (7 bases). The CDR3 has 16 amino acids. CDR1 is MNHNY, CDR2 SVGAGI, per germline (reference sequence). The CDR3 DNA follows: TGTGCCAGCGGTTACCCCCAGGGGCGGGGGCAAGAGACCCAATACTTC. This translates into CASGYPQGRGQETQYF.

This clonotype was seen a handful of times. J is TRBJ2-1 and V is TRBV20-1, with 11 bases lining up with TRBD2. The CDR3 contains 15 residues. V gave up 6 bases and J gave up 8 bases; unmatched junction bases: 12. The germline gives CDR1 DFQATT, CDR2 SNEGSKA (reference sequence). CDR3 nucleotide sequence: TGCAGTGCGCATGGGACTAGCGGACTCACTGATGAGCAGTTCTTC. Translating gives CSAHGTSGLTDEQFF.

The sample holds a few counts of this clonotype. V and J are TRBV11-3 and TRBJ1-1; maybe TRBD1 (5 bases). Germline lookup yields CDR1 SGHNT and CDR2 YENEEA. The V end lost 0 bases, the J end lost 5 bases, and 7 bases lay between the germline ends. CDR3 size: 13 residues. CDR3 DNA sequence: TGTGCCAGCAGCTTAGAGGGGGGAACTGAAGCTTTCTTT. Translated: CASSLEGGTEAFF.